The following is a T cell receptor (beta chain) sequence with its context. Its antigen is unidentified. CDR3 length: 17 amino acids. Germline CDR1 and CDR2: MGHRA and YSYEKL. V shed 0 bases, J shed 4 bases, and the junction held 11 bases outside the gene matches. This entry comes from a study of OX40 agonist ivuxolimab in advanced cancers. Libraries were prepared by immunoSEQ multiplex PCR; TCRdb keeps only in-frame clonotypes and omits some of them. The table lists 55,000 to 75,000 clones, more than 85% of them singletons. General study results and limits: At 0.1 to 3.0 mg/kg, CD4+ and CD8+ blood T cells expanded clonally by week 6.

The J gene is TRBJ1-2, the V gene TRBV4-1; 7 bases map to TRBD1. This clonotype was obtained from an adult with an advanced solid tumor such as melanoma, head and neck, liver or kidney cancer. The source was CD4+ or CD8+ T cells sorted from blood, collected in a trial of the OX40 agonist ivuxolimab. CDR3 amino acids: CASSQDPGQAASYGYTF. The CDR3 coding sequence is TGCGCCAGCAGCCAAGATCCAGGACAGGCCGCCTCCTATGGCTACACCTTC.